This T cell receptor (beta chain) was sequenced during a study of blood T cell repertoires in COVID-19. Across the whole study: Sample material is recorded as cDNA or gDNA derived from T cells, B-cell-depleted T cells, or PBMCs.

The study assigned cohorts using participant-reported clinical history. Authors' processing steps: Using reference gene primer amplification, nucleated cell counts were estimated. TCRdb keeps only in-frame clones here, not all; method: immunoSEQ multiplex PCR. V, J and clone size are taken as reported in that table, and D and trimming were inferred from the DNA itself. The table has some 290,000 clones, about nine tenths seen once. The CDR3 spans 14 residues. The chain has TRBV7-5 and TRBJ2-1; TRBD2 was called by the table and not checked on the DNA. TRBV7-5 is deemed a pseudogene. This clonotype was sampled from a woman aged 35 to 49 with acute COVID-19. Material for sequencing was PBMCs or T cells enriched from blood (not recorded which). CDR3 in DNA: TGTGCCAGAAGCTCCCCAACGGGGGGGAATGAGCAGTTCTTC. The encoded protein is CARSSPTGGNEQFF.